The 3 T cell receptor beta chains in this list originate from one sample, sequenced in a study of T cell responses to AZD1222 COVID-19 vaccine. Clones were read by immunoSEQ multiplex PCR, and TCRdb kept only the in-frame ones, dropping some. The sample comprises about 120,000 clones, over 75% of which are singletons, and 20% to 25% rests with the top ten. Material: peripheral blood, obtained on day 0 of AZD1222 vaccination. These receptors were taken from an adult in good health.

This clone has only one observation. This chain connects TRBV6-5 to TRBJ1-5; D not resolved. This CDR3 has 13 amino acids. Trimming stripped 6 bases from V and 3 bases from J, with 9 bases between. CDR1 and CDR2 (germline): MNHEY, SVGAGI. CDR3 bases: TGTGCCAGCAGCTGGACGTCCAATCAGCCCCAGCATTTT. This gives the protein CASSWTSNQPQHF.

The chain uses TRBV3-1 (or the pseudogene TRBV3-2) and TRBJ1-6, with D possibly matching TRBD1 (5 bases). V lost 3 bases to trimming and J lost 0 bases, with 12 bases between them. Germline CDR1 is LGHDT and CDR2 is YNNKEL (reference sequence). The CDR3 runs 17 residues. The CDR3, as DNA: TGTGCCAGCAGCCACGGGGCGGGAAGCTCCTATAATTCACCCCTCCACTTT. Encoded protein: CASSHGAGSSYNSPLHF.

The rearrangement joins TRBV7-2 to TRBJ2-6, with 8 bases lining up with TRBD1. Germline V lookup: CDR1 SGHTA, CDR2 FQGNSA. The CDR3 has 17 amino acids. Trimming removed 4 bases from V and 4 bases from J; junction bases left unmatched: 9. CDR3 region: CASSSRTGREGANVLTF. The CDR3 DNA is TGTGCCAGCAGCTCCCGGACAGGGCGAGAGGGGGCCAACGTCCTGACTTTC.